These 3 T cell receptor beta chains were sequenced from one sample in a study of identical twins. TCRdb fed the 5' RACE reads into MiXCR, producing one record per CDR3 protein. This sample has hundreds of thousands of distinct CDR3 sequences; around 12% occur once, and the top ten carry around 1.5%. This sample was shared with a second study, whose subject was yellow fever vaccine responses in identical twins.

The specimen was PBMCs. All receptors come from a woman aged 18 to 35 in good health.

The chain combines TRBV6-1 with TRBJ1-4; tentative D call: TRBD1 (6 bases). The CDR3 loop spans 13 amino acids. The V end lost 4 bases, the J end lost 8 bases, and 11 bases lay between the germline ends. The germline CDR1 and CDR2 sequences are MNHNS and SASEGT. DNA of the CDR3: TGTGCCAGCAGTGGGACAGCCGAGGAAAAACTGTTTTTT. Its translation is CASSGTAEEKLFF.

The rearrangement joins TRBV3-1 to TRBJ2-5; no reliable D call. V was trimmed by 6 bases and J by 5 bases, leaving 16 bases between them. Germline V CDR1 and CDR2: LGHDT, YNNKEL (reference sequence). CDR3 size: 14 residues. The CDR3 coding sequence is TGTGCCAGCAGTCCCAATAGCCTATCGGAGACCCAGTACTTC. Its protein product is CASSPNSLSETQYF.

The genes are TRBV7-9 and TRBJ2-7, with 11 bases lining up with TRBD1. CDR1 and CDR2 (germline): SEHNR, FQNEAQ (reference sequence). Germline trimming cut 5 bases from V and 3 bases from J; bases unmatched to any gene: 6. There are 15 residues in the CDR3. The CDR3 is CASSGGGQGDYEQYF. In DNA, the CDR3 is TGTGCCAGCAGCGGGGGGGGACAGGGGGACTACGAGCAGTACTTC.